This T cell receptor beta chain was identified in a study of T cell changes during pregnancy in multiple sclerosis. The CDR3 is 17 residues long. Germline values: CDR1 SGHVS, CDR2 FNYEAQ. J gave up 4 bases and V 0 bases, and 9 bases lay outside the gene matches. Data came from immunoSEQ multiplex PCR; TCRdb stores just in-frame clones and leaves some out. Found here are about 70,000 clones, around 92% of them singletons; the top ten hold more than 1.4%. This rearrangement joins TRBV7-6 to TRBJ2-3; 8 bases are shared with TRBD2. Here the sequenced sample was peripheral blood, taken after pregnancy. The source is a female donor with multiple sclerosis, enrolled in a pregnancy study. The CDR3 reads CASSLALGSGVADTQYF. The DNA of the CDR3 is TGTGCCAGCAGCTTAGCTTTGGGTAGCGGGGTGGCAGATACGCAGTATTTT.